This TCR beta chain was documented in a study of control samples from healthy donors and cancer patients. Sequencing used immunoSEQ multiplex PCR; TCRdb keeps in-frame clones, though not all of them. The table records around 81,000 clones, over 90% of them present only once. Germline CDR1 SGDLS, CDR2 YYNGEE. The CDR3 consists of 16 residues. Trimming took off 2 bases at V and 6 bases at J, with 18 bases between the two ends. Sample: blood. J is TRBJ2-1 and V is TRBV9, with a tentative D call TRBD2 (6 bases). The TCR was taken from a woman aged 30 to 39 in good health. CDR3 sequence (DNA): TGTGCCAGCAGCGTTGCTCCGGGAGAAGGGAGCAATGAGCAGTTCTTC. Translation: CASSVAPGEGSNEQFF.